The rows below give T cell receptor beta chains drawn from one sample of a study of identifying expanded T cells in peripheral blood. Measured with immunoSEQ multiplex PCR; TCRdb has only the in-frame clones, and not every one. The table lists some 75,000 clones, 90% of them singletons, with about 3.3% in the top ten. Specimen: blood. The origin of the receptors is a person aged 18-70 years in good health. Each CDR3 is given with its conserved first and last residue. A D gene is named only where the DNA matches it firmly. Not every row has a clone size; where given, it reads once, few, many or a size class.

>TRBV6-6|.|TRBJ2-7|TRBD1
CASSSVQGNGEQYF
TGTGCCAGCAGTTCGGTACAGGGGAACGGCGAGCAGTACTTC
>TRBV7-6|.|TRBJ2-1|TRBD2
CASSLVFRPGRDHEQFF
TGTGCCAGCAGCTTAGTTTTTAGGCCAGGGAGGGATCATGAGCAGTTCTTC
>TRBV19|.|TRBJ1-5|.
CASSPSPGRQPQHF
TGTGCCAGTAGTCCCAGCCCAGGGCGTCAGCCCCAGCATTTT
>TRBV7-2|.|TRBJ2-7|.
CASSFGGQYEQYF
TGTGCCAGCAGCTTTGGGGGGCAGTACGAGCAGTACTTC
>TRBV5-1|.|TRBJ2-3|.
CASSLALLTDTQYF
TGCGCCAGCAGCTTGGCGCTCCTCACAGATACGCAGTATTTT
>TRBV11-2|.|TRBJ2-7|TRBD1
CASSLMGQPIYEQYF
TGTGCCAGCAGCCTAATGGGACAGCCCATCTACGAGCAGTACTTC
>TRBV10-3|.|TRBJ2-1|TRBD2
CATRGSSYNEQFF
TGTGCCACCCGCGGGAGTTCCTACAATGAGCAGTTCTTC
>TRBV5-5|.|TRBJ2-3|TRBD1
CASSGTGGTDTQYF
TGTGCCAGCAGCGGGACAGGGGGCACAGATACGCAGTATTTT
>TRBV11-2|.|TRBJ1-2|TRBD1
CASSSSGQGNYGYTF
TGTGCCAGCAGCTCCAGTGGACAGGGGAACTATGGCTACACCTTC
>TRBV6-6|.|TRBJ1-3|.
CASSYRTGTGNTIYF
TGTGCCAGCAGTTACCGAACCGGGACGGGAAACACCATATATTTT
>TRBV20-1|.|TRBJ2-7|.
CSAREREQYF
TGCAGTGCTAGAGAGAGGGAGCAGTACTTC
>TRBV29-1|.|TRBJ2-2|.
CSVGTVNTGELFF
TGCAGCGTTGGGACGGTTAACACCGGGGAGCTGTTTTTT
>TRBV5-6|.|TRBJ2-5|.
CASSLTGETQYF
TGTGCCAGCAGCTTGACCGGAGAGACCCAGTACTTC
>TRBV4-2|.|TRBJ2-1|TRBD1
CASSRTGTGDLNEQFF
TGTGCCAGCAGCCGAACCGGGACAGGGGACCTCAATGAGCAGTTCTTC
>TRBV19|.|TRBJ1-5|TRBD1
CASSRAGQGSQPQHF
TGTGCCAGTAGTCGGGCGGGACAGGGCAGCCAGCCCCAGCATTTT
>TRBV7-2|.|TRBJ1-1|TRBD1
CASSRSTYRGQRNTEAFF
TGTGCCAGCAGCCGGAGTACGTACAGGGGGCAACGGAACACTGAAGCTTTCTTT
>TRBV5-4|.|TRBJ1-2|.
CASSSAGGYYGYTF
TGTGCCAGCAGCTCTGCCGGGGGATACTATGGCTACACCTTC
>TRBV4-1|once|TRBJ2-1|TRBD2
CASSQEKGTFSGRQVDEQFF
TGCGCCAGCAGCCAAGAAAAGGGGACTTTTAGCGGGAGGCAAGTGGATGAGCAGTTCTTC
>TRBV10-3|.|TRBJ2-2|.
CAISRDRILDAGELFF
TGTGCCATCAGTCGAGACAGGATCTTGGACGCCGGGGAGCTGTTTTTT
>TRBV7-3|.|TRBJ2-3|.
CASSLTFPDTQYF
TGTGCCAGCAGCTTAACGTTCCCAGATACGCAGTATTTT
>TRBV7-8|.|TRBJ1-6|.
CASSPAEGAGQNSPLHF
TGTGCCAGCAGCCCCGCGGAGGGAGCAGGACAAAATTCACCCCTCCACTTT
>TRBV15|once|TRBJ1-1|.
CATSKNRQSNTEAFF
TGTGCCACCAGCAAAAACCGGCAATCGAACACTGAAGCTTTCTTT
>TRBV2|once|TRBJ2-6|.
CASVRIIHSGANVLTF
TGTGCCAGCGTCAGGATAATCCACTCTGGGGCCAACGTCCTGACTTTC
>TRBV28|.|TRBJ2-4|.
CASTPKTAAKNIQYF
TGTGCCAGCACACCAAAGACAGCAGCCAAAAACATTCAGTACTTC
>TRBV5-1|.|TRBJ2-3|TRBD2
CASSPSSGLGADTQYF
TGCGCCAGCAGCCCTTCTAGCGGACTCGGTGCAGATACGCAGTATTTT
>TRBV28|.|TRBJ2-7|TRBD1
CASSQGGTGIYEQYF
TGTGCCAGCAGCCAAGGCGGGACAGGGATATACGAGCAGTACTTC
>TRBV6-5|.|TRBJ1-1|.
CATVKANTEAFF
TGTGCCACAGTAAAGGCGAACACTGAAGCTTTCTTT
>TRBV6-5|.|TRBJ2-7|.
CASRGAGLNEQYF
TGTGCCAGCAGAGGGGCAGGGCTTAACGAGCAGTACTTC
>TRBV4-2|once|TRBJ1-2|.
CASSQERVSYGYTF
TGTGCCAGCAGCCAAGAAAGGGTCTCCTATGGCTACACCTTC
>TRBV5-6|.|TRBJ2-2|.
CASSLAWDPNTGELFF
TGTGCCAGCAGCTTGGCTTGGGATCCGAACACCGGGGAGCTGTTTTTT
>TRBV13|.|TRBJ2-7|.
CASSPPGTYEQYF
TGTGCCAGCAGCCCCCCGGGAACCTACGAGCAGTACTTC
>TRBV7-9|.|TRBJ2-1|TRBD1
CASSLGAGQDSSYNEQFF
TGTGCCAGCAGCTTAGGGGCTGGACAGGATAGCTCCTACAATGAGCAGTTCTTC
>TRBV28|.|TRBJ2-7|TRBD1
CASSSPQGQGVYEQYF
TGTGCCAGCAGTTCGCCCCAGGGACAGGGGGTCTACGAGCAGTACTTC
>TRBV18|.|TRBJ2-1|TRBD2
CASSPTSVSSYNEQFF
TGTGCCAGCTCACCCACTAGCGTCAGCTCCTACAATGAGCAGTTCTTC
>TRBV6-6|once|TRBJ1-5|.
CASSQRWESHQPQHF
TGTGCCAGCAGTCAAAGGTGGGAAAGCCATCAGCCCCAGCATTTT
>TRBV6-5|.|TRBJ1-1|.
CASKKGIEAFF
TGTGCCAGCAAGAAGGGGATTGAAGCTTTCTTT